Below, 9 T cell receptor beta chains from the same sample are listed, as sequenced in a study of shared clonotypes between healthy human individuals. Clones were sequenced by immunoSEQ multiplex PCR, and TCRdb holds only the in-frame ones, with some missing. The sample lists about 980,000 clones; approximately 76% were seen once. The material sequenced was memory CD4+ T cells sorted from blood. Sample subset: CD45RA-negative fraction. Receptors were obtained from a man aged 18 to 29 in good health.

The CDR3 bases are TGCGCCAGCAGCTTTCAACAGATGAACACTGAAGCTTTCTTT. Translation: CASSFQQMNTEAFF. This chain connects TRBV5-1 to TRBJ1-1, with no clear D. Trimming left V 2 bases short and J 0 bases short, with 8 bases between. The CDR3 has 14 residues. Germline V gene sequence: CDR1 SGHRS, CDR2 YFSETQ.

About this clone: The same CDR3 also results from other DNA sequences found in this sample. The rearrangement joins TRBV9 to TRBJ2-1; D remains ambiguous. The V end was cut by 0 bases, the J end by 4 bases, with 5 bases between. CDR3 length equals 13 residues. Germline-derived CDR1 and CDR2 are SGDLS and YYNGEE. CDR3 nucleotide sequence: TGTGCCAGCAGCGTAGATCTATACAATGAGCAGTTCTTC. Translating gives CASSVDLYNEQFF.

J is TRBJ1-2 and V is TRBV6-5; 7 bases align to TRBD1. The V and J ends lost 8 bases and 7 bases, in that order; junction bases with no gene match: 13. Per germline, CDR1 MNHEY and CDR2 SVGAGI. The CDR3 is made up of 14 amino acids. The CDR3 sequence: CASGTATRLAGYTF. The CDR3 DNA reads TGTGCCAGCGGGACAGCCACCAGACTCGCTGGCTACACCTTC.

The chain combines TRBV27 with TRBJ2-7; D might be TRBD2 (5 bases). Germline V gene sequence: CDR1 MNHEY, CDR2 SMNVEV (reference sequence). This CDR3 contains 12 residues. V was cut by 3 bases and J by 6 bases, with 9 bases left in between. In nucleotides, the CDR3 is TGTGCCAGCAGTTTCATGGGGAGCGAGCAGTACTTC. Protein sequence: CASSFMGSEQYF.

The gene calls are TRBV18 and TRBJ1-2; D remains unclear. This CDR3 region has 17 residues. CDR1 and CDR2 (germline): KGHSH, LQKENI. Trimming removed 3 bases at V and 2 bases at J, with 19 bases between. CDR3 nucleotides: TGTGCCAGCTCACCGCCAATCCCTTTCGGCGGAAACTATGGCTACACCTTC. Translating it yields CASSPPIPFGGNYGYTF.

This clone showed up just a few times. This chain joins TRBV25-1 and TRBJ2-1, with 10 bases identical to TRBD2. The V gene end was trimmed by 1 base and the J gene end by 7 bases; junction bases not matched to a gene: 7. Germline-derived CDR1 and CDR2 are MGHDK and SYGVNS. The CDR3 is made up of 16 amino acids. This CDR3 is CASSESSSGRTNEQFF. CDR3 coding DNA: TGTGCCAGCAGTGAATCAAGTAGCGGGAGGACAAATGAGCAGTTCTTC.

The genes are TRBV4-3 and TRBJ1-2; maybe TRBD1 (5 bases). Germline CDR1 and CDR2: LGHNA and YSLEER. V gave up 0 bases and J gave up 8 bases, with 13 bases separating them. The CDR3 covers 14 residues. CDR3 protein: CASSQDSGTAGYTF. The CDR3 DNA sequence: TGCGCCAGCAGCCAAGACTCCGGGACTGCGGGCTACACCTTC.

The chain carries TRBV9 and TRBJ1-4, with 12 bases that match TRBD1. In germline, CDR1 is SGDLS, CDR2 YYNGEE. V was clipped by 2 bases and J by 7 bases; unmatched bases: 0. The CDR3 loop spans 14 amino acids. The chain's CDR3 is CASSVGQGAEKLFF. CDR3 DNA: TGTGCCAGCAGCGTGGGACAGGGGGCTGAAAAACTGTTTTTT.

The chain joins TRBV19 to TRBJ2-6; D remains unclear. Germline CDR1 and CDR2: LNHDA and SQIVND (reference sequence). This CDR3 is 15 amino acids long. V was cut by 4 bases and J by 0 bases, with 7 bases left in between. As DNA, the CDR3 is TGTGCCAGTAGTAGCGACGGCTCTGGGGCCAACGTCCTGACTTTC. Amino acid sequence: CASSSDGSGANVLTF. Full variable domain (outside the CDR3, taken from reference TRBV19 and TRBJ2-6): DGGITQSPKYLFRKEGQNVTLSCEQNLNHDAMYWYRQDPGQGLRLIYYSQIVNDFQKGDIAEGYSVSREKKESFPLTVTSAQKNPTAFYLCASSSDGSGANVLTFGAGSRLTVL.